This passage covers 19 T cell receptor beta chains from one sample sequenced in a study of tumor and adjacent non-tumor tissue in lung cancer. The library came from three nested PCR rounds adapted from ARM-PCR protocols. One entry per CDR3 protein results from TCRdb running MiXCR on the multiplex PCR reads. Of some 100,000 distinct CDR3 sequences in the sample, roughly 75% were seen once. The template was RNA from unsorted bulk tissue. What was sequenced was lung tumor tissue. The receptors were gathered from a woman in her sixties with non-small cell lung cancer.

A remark on this clonotype: This may arise from a read error, as a much more abundant clone is one base away. The genes are TRBV6-5 and TRBJ2-5; TRBD1 or TRBD2 may be the D gene (6 bases each). In germline, CDR1 is MNHEY, CDR2 SVGAGI. CDR3 length: 15 residues. Trimming stripped 6 bases from V and 4 bases from J, with 18 bases between. CDR3 in amino acids: CASSPVRGGTETQYF. The DNA of the CDR3 is TGTGCCAGCAGCCCCGTCAGGGGAGGTACAGAGACCCAGTACTTC.

Details on this clonotype: The junction shows a germline mismatch at one end, possibly a read error. This chain joins TRBV11-2 and TRBJ2-5, with D perhaps matching TRBD1 (6 bases). This CDR3 is built from 14 residues. The germline V gene has CDR1 SGHAT and CDR2 FQNNGV. The CDR3 sequence: CASNPQGGQVTQYF. The CDR3 region has the DNA TGTGCTAGCAATCCACAGGGCGGTCAAGTGACCCAGTACTTC.

As regards this clonotype: One end of the junction is discordant with germline, which a read error may explain. The V gene is TRBV12-3 or TRBV12-4, the J gene TRBJ2-7; the D is unclear. The CDR3 contains 18 residues. The CDR3 protein is CTNSILGLYGRDSYEHYF. CDR3 coding DNA: TGTACCAACAGCATACTCGGTTTATACGGACGCGACTCCTACGAGCACTACTTC.

This clonotype was picked up many times. This chain connects TRBV20-1 to TRBJ2-1, with 8 bases fitting TRBD1. This CDR3 is 15 amino acids long. The trim removed 5 bases at V and 10 bases at J, leaving 16 bases unmatched. The germline gives CDR1 DFQATT, CDR2 SNEGSKA (reference sequence). Here the CDR3 DNA reads TGCAGTGCTGTCCCCGGGACAGGAGGGTCCGGGGAGCAGTTCTTC. The encoded protein is CSAVPGTGGSGEQFF.

About this clonotype: A junction boundary mismatches the germline segment, possibly from a read error. V usage is TRBV6-1 and J usage is TRBJ2-6; TRBD1 is a possible D gene (5 bases). The CDR3 consists of 18 residues. Per the germline V gene, CDR1 is MNHNS and CDR2 is SASEGT. CDR3 sequence: CASSDKRKGSSGANVMTF. The CDR3 DNA sequence: TGTGCAAGCAGTGACAAGCGTAAGGGTTCCTCTGGGGCCAACGTCATGACTTTC.

A single count supports this clonotype. A junction end diverges from the germline sequence, so it may reflect a read error. V and J are TRBV20-1 and TRBJ2-7; D possibly matches TRBD1 or TRBD2 (5 bases each). The CDR3 is 12 amino acids. Germline V CDR1 and CDR2: DFQATT, SNEGSKA (reference sequence). The CDR3, as DNA: TGCAGTGCCGAGGGTGCGTCTTCGGGGCAGCATTTC. Its translation is CSAEGASSGQHF.

This clonotype was detected a few times. This rearrangement joins TRBV13 to TRBJ1-1; D might be TRBD1 (6 bases). In germline, CDR1 is PRHDT, CDR2 FYEKMQ (reference sequence). There are 13 residues in the CDR3. With 4 bases removed from V and 0 bases from J, the gap between germline ends came to 6 bases. CDR3 nucleotides: TGTGCCAGCAGCTCAGGGGTGAACACTGAAGCTTTCTTT. This translates into CASSSGVNTEAFF.

About this clonotype itself: The conserved phenylalanine or tryptophan normally closing the CDR3 is absent here, so this likely arose from a read error. The chain joins TRBV2 to TRBJ2-7; 11 nucleotides line up with TRBD2. The V gene end was trimmed by 6 bases and the J gene end by 1 base; junction bases not matched to a gene: 5. This CDR3 is 15 amino acids long. Per the germline V gene, CDR1 is SNHLY and CDR2 is FYNNEI. The CDR3 nucleotides read TGTGCCAGCAGAGCGACTAGCGGGGTATCCTACGAGCAGTACTTA. Translated: CASRATSGVSYEQYL.

A remark on this clonotype: The junction departs from germline at one end; a sequencing error may be responsible. The chain is built from TRBV4-3 and TRBJ2-5, with D perhaps assigned TRBD1 or TRBD2 (5 bases each). The CDR3 has 15 residues. Germline V CDR1 and CDR2: LGHNA, YSLEER. CDR3 DNA: TGCGCCAGCACCCAAGATCATCGGGACGTGGATACCCAGTACTTC. This gives the protein CASTQDHRDVDTQYF.

With regard to this clonotype: A junction end diverges from the germline sequence, so it may reflect a read error. The CDR3: CASSLEGARTQYF. The CDR3 coding sequence is TGTGCCAGCAGCTTGGAGGGCGCGCGGACGCAATATTTT. This chain links TRBV11-2 with TRBJ2-3; maybe TRBD2 (6 bases). This CDR3 spans 13 amino acids. The germline CDR1 and CDR2 sequences are SGHAT and FQNNGV. Supplemented by reference TRBV11-2 and TRBJ2-3, the full variable domain reads EAGVAQSPRYKIIEKRQSVAFWCNPISGHATLYWYQQILGQGPKLLIQFQNNGVVDDSQLPKDRFSAERLKGVDSTLKIQPAKLEDSAVYLCASSLEGARTQYFGPGTRLTVL.

Details on this clonotype: A much larger clone differs by one base, so this may be a read error. Because it lacks the conserved phenylalanine or tryptophan at the end, this CDR3 is likely a read error. The chain is built from TRBV29-1 and TRBJ2-7; the D is unclear. Trimming cost V 5 bases and J 5 bases, with 10 bases left between them. CDR3 length: 11 residues. Germline V gene lookup returns CDR1 SQVTM and CDR2 ANQGSEA. This CDR3 is CSVLRRDEQYY. For the CDR3, the DNA is TGCAGCGTTCTCCGACGCGACGAGCAGTACTAC.

As to this clonotype: One end of the junction does not line up with germline, which may come from a read error. The genes are TRBV4-3 and TRBJ1-5; no clear D. Germline CDR1 LGHNA, CDR2 YSLEER. The CDR3 runs to 15 residues. The CDR3 region is CASRQDRWANKPQHF. The CDR3, as DNA: TGCGCCAGCAGGCAAGATAGGTGGGCAAATAAGCCCCAGCATTTT.

This chain joins TRBV28 and TRBJ2-2, with D perhaps given as TRBD1 or TRBD2 (5 bases each). The CDR3 is 13 amino acids. V was clipped by 5 bases and J by 7 bases, with 11 bases between them. CDR1 and CDR2 (germline): MDHEN, SYDVKM. Here the CDR3 reads CASSLGTDGELFF. CDR3 in DNA: TGTGCCAGCAGTCTGGGGACGGACGGGGAGCTGTTTTTT.

Note on this clonotype: A read error is possible here, since a much larger clone lies one base away. The chain carries TRBV28 and TRBJ1-5; the D is unclear. Germline V CDR1 and CDR2: MDHEN, SYDVKM. This CDR3 has 12 amino acids. This CDR3 reads CASSPPDRPHHF. In DNA form, the CDR3 reads TGTGCCAGCAGCCCGCCGGATCGGCCCCATCATTTT.

Notes on this clonotype: A much larger clone lies one base from this, so it may be a read error. This chain uses TRBV20-1 with TRBJ2-1; the D is unclear. Germline V gives CDR1 DFQATT, CDR2 SNEGSKA (reference sequence). V was cut by 7 bases and J by 7 bases, with 17 bases left in between. The CDR3 is made up of 13 amino acids. The CDR3 here is CSDNIDIRNEQFF. DNA of the CDR3: TGCAGTGATAATATAGATATCAGGAATGAGCAGTTCTTC.

In the case of this clonotype: The conserved final phenylalanine or tryptophan is absent from the CDR3, which likely points to a read error. The genes are TRBV6-1 and TRBJ2-7, with D possibly being TRBD2 (5 bases). The CDR3 length is 11 residues. Germline V lookup: CDR1 MNHNS, CDR2 SASEGT. Trimming cost V 9 bases and J 7 bases, with 13 bases left between them. The DNA for the CDR3 is TGTGCCAGTAGAGGGTTTGGGGAGCAGTACTAC. Protein: CASRGFGEQYY.

Note on this clonotype: This may be a read error, as it is one base from a much larger clone. The genes are TRBV5-5 and TRBJ2-3; 11 positions agree with TRBD2. In germline, CDR1 is SGHKS, CDR2 YYEKEE (reference sequence). There are 17 residues in the CDR3. Losses at the gene ends were 4 bases for V and 5 bases for J; bases not matched to a gene: 12. CDR3 sequence: CASSPSTSGGTRDTQYF. For the CDR3, the DNA is TGTGCCAGCAGCCCTTCCACTAGCGGGGGAACCAGAGATACGCAGTATTTT.

About this clonotype: The junction departs from germline at one end; a sequencing error may be responsible. J is TRBJ2-3 and V is TRBV11-2, with D unresolved. This CDR3 comprises 11 residues. Per the germline V gene, CDR1 is SGHAT and CDR2 is FQNNGV. The CDR3 reads CTSSSIPTQYF. The CDR3 DNA is TGTACCAGCAGTTCTATCCCTACACAGTATTTT.

This clonotype has more than one count but fewer than ten. J is TRBJ2-7 and V is TRBV6-6; 9 bases fit TRBD1. The CDR3 extends over 15 amino acids. Germline V gene lookup returns CDR1 MNHNY and CDR2 SVGAGI (reference sequence). With V trimmed by 5 bases and J by 11 bases, 16 bases remained unmatched. CDR3 residues: CASSRQTGGDYKEYF. Here the CDR3 DNA reads TGTGCCAGCAGTCGCCAGACAGGGGGTGACTACAAGGAGTACTTC.